This T cell receptor (beta chain) was obtained from a study of T cells after yellow fever vaccination. This clonotype was counted only a few times. TCRdb called the 5' RACE reads again in MiXCR, with one record for every CDR3 protein. The table lists roughly 100,000 distinct CDR3 sequences, approximately 8.4% of them singletons, with around 17% in the top ten. Trimming took 0 bases from V and 6 from J; bases not matched to a gene: 9. Per germline, CDR1 DFQATT and CDR2 SNEGSKA (reference sequence). This CDR3 has 16 residues. The material sequenced was CD8+ T cells not binding an NS4B(214-222) dextramer, sorted from PBMCs, taken more than 14 days after the first yellow fever vaccination. This clonotype was obtained from a young man who received the YFV17D yellow fever vaccine. V is TRBV20-1 and J is TRBJ2-3; 10 nucleotides align to TRBD2. Here the CDR3 reads CSARDVAGGIRDTQYF. The DNA for the CDR3 is TGCAGTGCTAGAGATGTAGCGGGGGGAATAAGGGATACGCAGTATTTT.